Below are 26 T cell receptor beta chains sequenced from a single sample in a study of blood T cell repertoires in COVID-19. The data were produced by immunoSEQ multiplex PCR, yet TCRdb's version contains in-frame clones alone and is incomplete. The sample yields over 100,000 clones, more than 90% seen once. The sequenced material came from peripheral blood. The receptors come from a man aged 18 to 29 with acute or convalescent COVID-19.

This chain connects TRBV7-8 to TRBJ2-7; TRBD1 matches at 7 bases. Per the germline V gene, CDR1 is SGHVS and CDR2 is FQNEAQ. Trimming at V came to 1 base and at J to 6 bases, leaving 6 bases not matched to a gene. CDR3 length: 14 amino acids. CDR3 in DNA: TGTGCCAGCAGCTTAGAGCAGGGGGTTGGCGAGCAGTACTTC. It yields the protein CASSLEQGVGEQYF.

The genes are TRBV21-1 and TRBJ1-4; the table's D call, TRBD1, has no DNA check behind it. TRBV21-1 is deemed a pseudogene. The CDR3 runs to 13 residues. CDR3 DNA: TGTGCCAGCAGCAAAAGTCAGGCTGAAAAACTGTTTTTT. Residues: CASSKSQAEKLFF.

The gene calls are TRBV7-9 and TRBJ2-7; TRBD1 might be the D (5 bases). From germline, CDR1 is SEHNR and CDR2 FQNEAQ (reference sequence). This CDR3 spans 14 amino acids. Deletions cut 3 bases from V and 4 bases from J, with 13 bases between. CDR3 sequence reads: CASSFLQDTYEQYF. CDR3 sequence (DNA): TGTGCCAGCAGCTTCCTACAGGATACATACGAGCAGTACTTC.

V and J are TRBV11-2 and TRBJ2-7; perhaps TRBD1 as D (6 bases). The CDR3 has 14 residues. Trimming removed 3 bases from V and 3 bases from J, with 12 bases in between. The V gene's germline CDR1 is SGHAT and CDR2 FQNNGV. CDR3 sequence reads: CASSFGTHDYEQYF. As DNA, the CDR3 is TGTGCCAGCAGCTTTGGGACACACGACTACGAGCAGTACTTC. The full variable domain, in which reference TRBV11-2 and TRBJ2-7 provide the parts outside the CDR3, is EAGVAQSPRYKIIEKRQSVAFWCNPISGHATLYWYQQILGQGPKLLIQFQNNGVVDDSQLPKDRFSAERLKGVDSTLKIQPAKLEDSAVYLCASSFGTHDYEQYFGPGTRLTVT.

The chain employs TRBV7-6 and TRBJ1-3; 9 nucleotides match TRBD1. In germline, CDR1 is SGHVS, CDR2 FNYEAQ. V was pared by 4 bases and J by 8 bases, with 15 bases of the junction left unmatched. The CDR3 is made up of 17 amino acids. The CDR3 DNA follows: TGTGCCAGCAGCTCCCCTCCCTCCCGGGACAGGGATCACACCATATATTTT. Translated: CASSSPPSRDRDHTIYF. Drawing the rest from reference TRBV7-6 and TRBJ1-3, the complete variable domain is GAGVSQSPRYKVTKRGQDVALRCDPISGHVSLYWYRQALGQGPEFLTYFNYEAQQDKSGLPNDRFSAERPEGSISTLTIQRTEQRDSAMYRCASSSPPSRDRDHTIYFGEGSWLTVV.

The rearrangement links TRBV7-9 to TRBJ1-3; 10 nucleotides agree with TRBD1. J lost 3 bases, V lost 5 bases, and 4 bases had no gene match. This CDR3 is built from 15 residues. Germline lookup yields CDR1 SEHNR and CDR2 FQNEAQ (reference sequence). This chain's CDR3 is CASSPGTGVGNTIYF. DNA of the CDR3: TGTGCCAGCAGCCCCGGGACAGGGGTTGGAAACACCATATATTTT.

J is TRBJ1-2 and V is TRBV14; the D is unclear. Trimming took 0 bases from V and 3 from J, leaving 14 bases between them. This CDR3 has 16 residues. Per germline, CDR1 SGHDN and CDR2 FVKESK. The CDR3 nucleotides read TGTGCCAGCAGCCAAGATTATACGGGGTTAGACTATGGCTACACCTTC. This codes for CASSQDYTGLDYGYTF.

This rearrangement joins TRBV30 to TRBJ1-6; the D gene is possibly TRBD1 (5 bases). Germline assignment: CDR1 GTSNPN and CDR2 SVGIG (reference sequence). The CDR3 runs to 13 residues. V lost 1 base and J 5 bases, leaving 6 bases between the germline ends. The CDR3 DNA reads as TGTGCCTGGAGTGGGGGGGATAATTCACCCCTCCACTTT. Translated: CAWSGGDNSPLHF. The whole variable domain, remainder taken from reference TRBV30 and TRBJ1-6, is SQTIHQWPATLVQPVGSPLSLECTVEGTSNPNLYWYRQAAGRGLQLLFYSVGIGQISSEVPQNLSASRPQDRQFILSSKKLLLSDSGFYLCAWSGGDNSPLHFGNGTRLTVT.

The gene calls are TRBV19 and TRBJ2-7; 7 bases agree with TRBD1. J gave up 2 bases and V 4 bases, and 5 bases lay outside the gene matches. This CDR3 contains 14 residues. Looked up from germline, CDR1 is LNHDA and CDR2 is SQIVND (reference sequence). The CDR3 nucleotides are TGTGCCAGTAGTACGTGGGACAGAGCCTACGAGCAGTACTTC. It encodes CASSTWDRAYEQYF.

The genes are TRBV4-1 and TRBJ2-1; 11 bases map to TRBD2. Per the germline V gene, CDR1 is MGHRA and CDR2 is YSYEKL. The J segment lost 10 bases and the V segment lost 0 bases, leaving 8 bases of the junction unmatched. The CDR3 runs to 16 residues. The CDR3 region is CASSQDGASGRWEQFF. CDR3 DNA: TGCGCCAGCAGCCAAGATGGGGCTAGCGGGAGGTGGGAGCAGTTCTTC.

The chain combines TRBV5-1 with TRBJ2-3; 12 bases are shared with TRBD2. The length of the CDR3 is 16 residues. V shed 2 bases and J 3 bases; nucleotides not matched to a gene: 4. Germline V gives CDR1 SGHRS, CDR2 YFSETQ. CDR3 in amino acids: CASSFSGTSGTDTQYF. DNA of the CDR3: TGCGCCAGCAGCTTCTCCGGGACTAGCGGGACAGATACGCAGTATTTT.

The rearrangement uses TRBV2 and TRBJ1-2, with a possible D match to TRBD1 (5 bases). Germline CDR1 reads SNHLY; CDR2 reads FYNNEI. The CDR3 has 12 amino acids. V was cut by 6 bases and J by 6 bases, with 11 bases left in between. The CDR3 region has the DNA TGTGCCAGCAGGGAGGGGACCAATGGCTACACCTTC. It translates to CASREGTNGYTF.

This clone was observed once. The chain is built from TRBV12-5 and TRBJ1-5; TRBD1 is a possible D gene (6 bases). The CDR3 loop spans 16 amino acids. Germline loops: CDR1 LGHNT, CDR2 FRNRAP. Trimming stripped 1 base from V and 0 bases from J, with 10 bases between. CDR3 bases: TGTGCTAGTGGTTTGGCAGACAGGTATAGCAATCAGCCCCAGCATTTT. Amino acid sequence: CASGLADRYSNQPQHF.

For this clone: Other DNA sequences of this sample code for an identical CDR3. The chain recombines TRBV5-1 with TRBJ2-2, with unresolved D. The germline gives CDR1 SGHRS, CDR2 YFSETQ. Trimming cost V 7 bases and J 1 base, with 14 bases left between them. The CDR3 is made up of 15 amino acids. CDR3 residues: CASFTAELNTGELFF. Here the CDR3 DNA reads TGCGCCAGCTTTACGGCGGAACTGAACACCGGGGAGCTGTTTTTT.

The CDR3 is CASSLARGLEDRYEAFF. The CDR3 region has the DNA TGTGCCAGCAGCTTAGCGCGGGGCTTGGAGGACCGTTATGAAGCTTTCTTT. The rearrangement joins TRBV7-9 to TRBJ1-1; perhaps TRBD1 as D (5 bases). There are 17 residues in the CDR3. The V end lost 0 bases, the J end lost 7 bases, and 21 bases lay between the germline ends. Germline assignment: CDR1 SEHNR and CDR2 FQNEAQ (reference sequence).

The gene calls are TRBV6-5 and TRBJ1-1, with D perhaps TRBD1 (6 bases). Per the germline V gene, CDR1 is MNHEY and CDR2 is SVGAGI. The CDR3 contains 15 residues. The V and J ends lost 0 bases and 2 bases respectively, with 10 bases between them. In DNA form, the CDR3 reads TGTGCCAGCAGTTACTCAAAAGGGGGAAACACTGAAGCTTTCTTT. This translates into CASSYSKGGNTEAFF.

The J gene is TRBJ1-2, the V gene TRBV5-1, with TRBD1 matching 9 bases. Per the germline V gene, CDR1 is SGHRS and CDR2 is YFSETQ. V was pared by 0 bases and J by 6 bases, with 6 bases of the junction left unmatched. The CDR3 covers 15 residues. CDR3 nucleotides: TGCGCCAGCAGCTTGGCGGGGACAGGGTGGGATGGCTACACCTTC. Amino acids: CASSLAGTGWDGYTF.

This sequence joins TRBV19 and TRBJ1-2; D remains ambiguous. Germline CDR1 reads LNHDA; CDR2 reads SQIVND (reference sequence). The CDR3 runs 14 residues. V lost 10 bases to trimming and J lost 0 bases, with 15 bases between them. The CDR3 bases are TGTGCCACCTCGACACGGGAAGCTAACTATGGCTACACCTTC. Translating gives CATSTREANYGYTF.

The chain links TRBV5-1 to TRBJ1-1; no clear D gene. Germline V CDR1 and CDR2: SGHRS, YFSETQ. V was cut by 2 bases and J by 3 bases, with 23 bases left in between. This CDR3 comprises 18 residues. The CDR3 reads CASSLSPRVGFGYTEAFF. The CDR3, as DNA: TGCGCCAGCAGCTTATCTCCGAGGGTAGGCTTTGGTTACACTGAAGCTTTCTTT.

This chain links TRBV7-9 with TRBJ1-1, with 7 bases that match TRBD1. The CDR3 loop spans 18 amino acids. Trimming took 5 bases from V and 4 from J; bases not matched to a gene: 19. Per the germline V gene, CDR1 is SEHNR and CDR2 is FQNEAQ (reference sequence). The CDR3 protein is CASSREEGAGRESTEAFF. In DNA, the CDR3 is TGTGCCAGCAGCAGAGAAGAGGGGGCAGGTCGCGAGAGCACTGAAGCTTTCTTT.

The chain is built from TRBV5-6 and TRBJ1-2; 9 nucleotides agree with TRBD1. V dropped 4 bases and J dropped 7; count of bases not matched to a gene: 11. Looked up from germline, CDR1 is SGHDT and CDR2 is YYEEEE. The CDR3 runs 15 residues. CDR3 sequence: CASSPGTGSWVGYTF. The CDR3 DNA reads TGTGCCAGCAGCCCCGGGACAGGGAGTTGGGTTGGCTACACCTTC. Full variable domain (missing parts from reference TRBV5-6 and TRBJ1-2): DAGVTQSPTHLIKTRGQQVTLRCSPKSGHDTVSWYQQALGQGPQFIFQYYEEEERQRGNFPDRFSGHQFPNYSSELNVNALLLGDSALYLCASSPGTGSWVGYTFGSGTRLTVV.

The DNA for the CDR3 is TGTGCCTGGGGGAGCGGGAGCTCCTACAATGAGCAGTTCTTC. It translates to CAWGSGSSYNEQFF. The V call is TRBV30, the J call TRBJ2-1; 8 bases are a match to TRBD2. The CDR3 covers 14 residues. Trimming at V came to 5 bases and at J to 0 bases, leaving 3 bases not matched to a gene. Germline V gene sequence: CDR1 GTSNPN, CDR2 SVGIG (reference sequence).

The table lists this clone with a count of one. The genes are TRBV20-1 and TRBJ1-2; D is unresolved. This CDR3 region has 13 residues. The V and J ends lost 3 bases and 8 bases respectively, with 16 bases between them. Germline V gene lookup returns CDR1 DFQATT and CDR2 SNEGSKA (reference sequence). In DNA form, the CDR3 reads TGCAGTGCTAGTTGGGGAGGAGGATACGGCTACACCTTC. It specifies CSASWGGGYGYTF.

This clone has only one observation. This rearrangement joins TRBV9 to TRBJ2-1; 9 bases match TRBD1. The CDR3 runs to 14 residues. Trimming at V came to 7 bases and at J to 5 bases, leaving 7 bases not matched to a gene. Germline V gene sequence: CDR1 SGDLS, CDR2 YYNGEE. The CDR3 loop reads CASASGQGNNEQFF. In DNA form, the CDR3 reads TGTGCCAGCGCGTCTGGACAGGGGAACAATGAGCAGTTCTTC.

The chain employs TRBV11-2 and TRBJ2-5; D is perhaps TRBD2 (7 bases). Per the germline V gene, CDR1 is SGHAT and CDR2 is FQNNGV. V was trimmed by 1 base and J by 5 bases, leaving 14 bases between them. The CDR3 is 15 residues long. Here the CDR3 reads CASSLVGGAVETQYF. The CDR3 bases are TGTGCCAGCAGCTTAGTGGGGGGGGCAGTGGAGACCCAGTACTTC. The full variable domain, its missing parts supplied by reference TRBV11-2 and TRBJ2-5, is EAGVAQSPRYKIIEKRQSVAFWCNPISGHATLYWYQQILGQGPKLLIQFQNNGVVDDSQLPKDRFSAERLKGVDSTLKIQPAKLEDSAVYLCASSLVGGAVETQYFGPGTRLLVL.

The V and J genes are TRBV25-1 and TRBJ1-2; TRBD1 aligns across 8 bases. CDR3 length: 16 amino acids. Germline assignment: CDR1 MGHDK and CDR2 SYGVNS. V lost 1 base, J lost 3 bases, and 7 bases stayed unmatched. CDR3 in DNA: TGTGCCAGCAGTGAATTCCCCGGGACAGGCGACTATGGCTACACCTTC. It encodes CASSEFPGTGDYGYTF.